The source of this T cell receptor (beta chain) is a study of blood T cell repertoires in COVID-19. Looking at the study overall: Donors in the United States, Italy and Spain gave samples during acute or convalescent COVID-19.

In the authors' methods: Reference gene primer amplification yielded estimated nucleated cell counts. The data were produced by immunoSEQ multiplex PCR, yet TCRdb's version contains in-frame clones alone and is incomplete. V, J and clone size reflect that table, while D and trimming were determined from the DNA. Here the sample spans approximately 300,000 clones, 80% to 90% being singletons. The sequencing sample was made of PBMCs or T cells enriched from blood (not recorded which). The sequence was collected from a woman aged 18-35 years who had recovered from COVID-19.

CDR3 residues: CASSHSTDRSSEAFF. The CDR3 nucleotides read TGTGCCAGCAGCCATTCCACCGACAGGTCCAGTGAAGCTTTCTTT. The chain couples TRBV7-9 to TRBJ1-1; TRBD1 might be the D (6 bases). V was cut by 5 bases and J by 7 bases, with 20 bases left in between. Germline-derived CDR1 and CDR2 are SEHNR and FQNEAQ (reference sequence). This CDR3 is built from 15 residues.